A selection of T cell receptor beta chains follows, all from one sample in a study of CD8+ T cells in alopecia areata. The repertoire was sequenced with immunoSEQ multiplex PCR; TCRdb's copy has only in-frame clones and lacks some. Among approximately 220,000 clones listed, 30% to 40% were seen once. This specimen was CD4+ T cells sorted from blood, taken at approximately week 34, from a patient treated with tofacitinib. The receptors shown here come from a human donor with alopecia areata. Both conserved end residues are part of each CDR3. D genes are given only for firm matches. The size field is filled for only some rows; it gives once, few, many or a size class.

j_call: TRBJ2-7; v_call: TRBV6-5; cdr3_length: 13; clone_size: NA; d_call: NA; cdr3_aa: CASSRTVDYEQYF; cdr3_nt: TGTGCCAGCAGCCGGACAGTTGACTACGAGCAGTACTTC
j_call: TRBJ1-1; v_call: TRBV7-9; cdr3_length: 15; clone_size: NA; d_call: NA; cdr3_aa: CASRTIQGSVAEAFF; cdr3_nt: TGTGCCAGCAGGACAATTCAGGGGTCGGTCGCTGAAGCTTTCTTT
j_call: TRBJ1-4; v_call: TRBV15; cdr3_length: 14; clone_size: NA; d_call: NA; cdr3_aa: CATSRGDRMGGLFF; cdr3_nt: TGTGCCACCAGCAGAGGAGACCGGATGGGAGGACTGTTTTTT
j_call: TRBJ2-7; v_call: TRBV30; cdr3_length: 12; clone_size: once; d_call: TRBD1; cdr3_aa: CAWSVGTGGKYF; cdr3_nt: TGTGCCTGGAGTGTTGGGACAGGGGGAAAGTACTTC
j_call: TRBJ2-2; v_call: TRBV4-1; cdr3_length: 17; clone_size: NA; d_call: TRBD2; cdr3_aa: CASSSPGLHTNTGELFF; cdr3_nt: TGCGCCAGCAGCTCCCCGGGACTACATACAAACACCGGGGAGCTGTTTTTT
j_call: TRBJ1-5; v_call: TRBV4-2; cdr3_length: 14; clone_size: few; d_call: NA; cdr3_aa: CASSQDQGKQPQHF; cdr3_nt: TGTGCCAGCAGCCAAGATCAGGGAAAACAGCCCCAGCATTTT
j_call: TRBJ2-7; v_call: TRBV30; cdr3_length: 11; clone_size: few; d_call: NA; cdr3_aa: CAWSPGHEQYF; cdr3_nt: TGTGCCTGGAGCCCAGGACACGAGCAGTACTTC
j_call: TRBJ1-2; v_call: TRBV29-1; cdr3_length: 14; clone_size: once; d_call: TRBD1; cdr3_aa: CSGVRQGADYGYTF; cdr3_nt: TGCAGCGGCGTCCGACAGGGGGCCGACTATGGCTACACCTTC
j_call: TRBJ2-5; v_call: TRBV7-3; cdr3_length: 13; clone_size: NA; d_call: NA; cdr3_aa: CASSLGRFETQYF; cdr3_nt: TGTGCCAGCAGCTTAGGCCGTTTTGAGACCCAGTACTTC
j_call: TRBJ1-1; v_call: TRBV30; cdr3_length: 11; clone_size: NA; d_call: NA; cdr3_aa: CAWTGRTEAFF; cdr3_nt: TGTGCCTGGACGGGGAGGACTGAAGCTTTCTTT
j_call: TRBJ1-5; v_call: TRBV5-1; cdr3_length: 15; clone_size: NA; d_call: TRBD1; cdr3_aa: CASSRTGDVGQPQHF; cdr3_nt: TGCGCCAGCAGCCGAACAGGGGATGTCGGTCAGCCCCAGCATTTT
j_call: TRBJ1-1; v_call: TRBV5-1; cdr3_length: 14; clone_size: few; d_call: NA; cdr3_aa: CASSLDVRSTEAFF; cdr3_nt: TGCGCCAGCAGCTTGGATGTCAGGTCTACTGAAGCTTTCTTT
j_call: TRBJ2-1; v_call: TRBV29-1; cdr3_length: 13; clone_size: few; d_call: TRBD1; cdr3_aa: CSVVEGAINEQFF; cdr3_nt: TGCAGCGTTGTAGAGGGGGCGATAAATGAGCAGTTCTTC
j_call: TRBJ2-7; v_call: TRBV7-3; cdr3_length: 15; clone_size: NA; d_call: TRBD2; cdr3_aa: CASSLRAGGPYEQYF; cdr3_nt: TGTGCCAGCAGCTTACGAGCGGGAGGGCCCTACGAGCAGTACTTC
j_call: TRBJ1-3; v_call: TRBV30; cdr3_length: 16; clone_size: NA; d_call: NA; cdr3_aa: CAWSVKASASGNTIYF; cdr3_nt: TGTGCCTGGAGTGTAAAGGCCTCGGCTTCTGGAAACACCATATATTTT
j_call: TRBJ2-2; v_call: TRBV6-5; cdr3_length: 14; clone_size: NA; d_call: TRBD2; cdr3_aa: CASSKLAGAGELFF; cdr3_nt: TGTGCCAGCAGTAAACTAGCGGGGGCCGGGGAGCTGTTTTTT
j_call: TRBJ1-1; v_call: TRBV5-1; cdr3_length: 17; clone_size: few; d_call: NA; cdr3_aa: CASSWIKWGKEDTEAFF; cdr3_nt: TGCGCCAGCAGCTGGATTAAATGGGGGAAGGAAGACACTGAAGCTTTCTTT
j_call: TRBJ2-3; v_call: TRBV5-1; cdr3_length: 12; clone_size: NA; d_call: NA; cdr3_aa: CASSLAAGRQYF; cdr3_nt: TGCGCCAGCAGCTTGGCGGCCGGGAGGCAGTATTTT
j_call: TRBJ2-7; v_call: TRBV15; cdr3_length: 13; clone_size: NA; d_call: NA; cdr3_aa: CATSRDKSYEQYF; cdr3_nt: TGTGCCACCAGCAGAGATAAATCCTACGAGCAGTACTTC
j_call: TRBJ1-4; v_call: TRBV7-9; cdr3_length: 16; clone_size: few; d_call: NA; cdr3_aa: CASSAPRVGTNEKLFF; cdr3_nt: TGTGCCAGCAGCGCTCCAAGGGTGGGAACTAATGAAAAACTGTTTTTT
j_call: TRBJ1-3; v_call: TRBV7-2; cdr3_length: 17; clone_size: few; d_call: NA; cdr3_aa: CASSLSFVGSSGNTIYF; cdr3_nt: TGTGCCAGCAGCTTAAGCTTCGTAGGGAGCTCTGGAAACACCATATATTTT
j_call: TRBJ1-1; v_call: TRBV2; cdr3_length: 13; clone_size: few; d_call: TRBD1; cdr3_aa: CASSTTGDTEAFF; cdr3_nt: TGTGCCAGCAGTACCACAGGGGACACTGAAGCTTTCTTT
j_call: TRBJ1-4; v_call: TRBV29-1; cdr3_length: 13; clone_size: NA; d_call: NA; cdr3_aa: CSVVTGSGEKLFF; cdr3_nt: TGCAGCGTTGTTACCGGGTCGGGAGAAAAACTGTTTTTT
j_call: TRBJ2-3; v_call: TRBV4-2; cdr3_length: 16; clone_size: few; d_call: TRBD2; cdr3_aa: CASRPSSGISTDTQYF; cdr3_nt: TGTGCCAGCAGACCTTCTAGCGGAATCAGCACAGATACGCAGTATTTT
j_call: TRBJ2-3; v_call: TRBV4-1; cdr3_length: 17; clone_size: NA; d_call: NA; cdr3_aa: CASSQDWGGSATDTQYF; cdr3_nt: TGCGCCAGCAGCCAAGATTGGGGGGGCTCGGCCACAGATACGCAGTATTTT
j_call: TRBJ1-2; v_call: TRBV4-1; cdr3_length: 15; clone_size: NA; d_call: TRBD1; cdr3_aa: CASSQVGQAYYGYTF; cdr3_nt: TGCGCCAGCAGCCAAGTAGGACAGGCTTACTATGGCTACACCTTC
j_call: TRBJ2-3; v_call: TRBV2; cdr3_length: 17; clone_size: NA; d_call: TRBD1; cdr3_aa: CASSDMGRTGLTDTQYF; cdr3_nt: TGTGCCAGCAGTGACATGGGACGGACAGGACTCACAGATACGCAGTATTTT
j_call: TRBJ1-4; v_call: TRBV18; cdr3_length: 13; clone_size: NA; d_call: NA; cdr3_aa: CASSLRAAPKLFF; cdr3_nt: TGTGCCAGCTCCCTCCGGGCAGCCCCTAAACTGTTTTTT
j_call: TRBJ2-5; v_call: TRBV5-4; cdr3_length: 13; clone_size: NA; d_call: NA; cdr3_aa: CASSFGQQETQYF; cdr3_nt: TGTGCCAGCAGCTTTGGACAGCAAGAGACCCAGTACTTC
j_call: TRBJ2-1; v_call: TRBV5-1; cdr3_length: 15; clone_size: NA; d_call: NA; cdr3_aa: CASSLVRSSYNEQFF; cdr3_nt: TGCGCCAGCAGCTTGGTCCGGAGCTCCTACAATGAGCAGTTCTTC
j_call: TRBJ2-5; v_call: TRBV5-1; cdr3_length: 14; clone_size: few; d_call: NA; cdr3_aa: CASSPPDSQETQYF; cdr3_nt: TGCGCCAGCAGCCCACCGGACAGCCAAGAGACCCAGTACTTC
j_call: TRBJ2-6; v_call: TRBV7-3; cdr3_length: 17; clone_size: few; d_call: NA; cdr3_aa: CASSLNARVSGANVLTF; cdr3_nt: TGTGCCAGCAGCTTAAATGCCCGCGTGTCTGGGGCCAACGTCCTGACTTTC
j_call: TRBJ2-7; v_call: TRBV6-6; cdr3_length: 11; clone_size: few; d_call: NA; cdr3_aa: CASSSSAEQYF; cdr3_nt: TGTGCCAGCAGCAGTTCGGCCGAGCAGTACTTC
j_call: TRBJ2-7; v_call: TRBV4-1; cdr3_length: 12; clone_size: NA; d_call: NA; cdr3_aa: CASSQGGDSKYF; cdr3_nt: TGCGCCAGCAGCCAAGGTGGGGATTCAAAGTACTTC
j_call: TRBJ1-2; v_call: TRBV5-1; cdr3_length: 13; clone_size: NA; d_call: NA; cdr3_aa: CASSLGQSYGYTF; cdr3_nt: TGCGCCAGCAGCTTGGGGCAGAGCTATGGCTACACCTTC
j_call: TRBJ2-1; v_call: TRBV4-2; cdr3_length: 12; clone_size: NA; d_call: NA; cdr3_aa: CASSQHRYEQFF; cdr3_nt: TGTGCCAGCAGCCAGCATAGGTATGAGCAGTTCTTC
j_call: TRBJ1-5; v_call: TRBV6-5; cdr3_length: 15; clone_size: once; d_call: NA; cdr3_aa: CASSRGTNDRQPQHF; cdr3_nt: TGTGCCAGCAGCCGGGGGACGAACGACAGACAGCCCCAGCATTTT
j_call: TRBJ2-7; v_call: TRBV4-2; cdr3_length: 14; clone_size: few; d_call: NA; cdr3_aa: CASSQDLFGDSQYF; cdr3_nt: TGTGCCAGCAGCCAAGATCTCTTCGGGGATTCTCAGTACTTC
j_call: TRBJ2-7; v_call: TRBV20-1; cdr3_length: 11; clone_size: NA; d_call: NA; cdr3_aa: CSARDRGEQYF; cdr3_nt: TGCAGTGCTAGAGACAGGGGCGAGCAGTACTTC
j_call: TRBJ2-1; v_call: TRBV5-1; cdr3_length: 16; clone_size: few; d_call: TRBD2; cdr3_aa: CASSFIGTSGYNEQFF; cdr3_nt: TGCGCCAGCAGCTTTATTGGGACTAGCGGTTACAATGAGCAGTTCTTC
j_call: TRBJ2-2; v_call: TRBV2; cdr3_length: 15; clone_size: NA; d_call: NA; cdr3_aa: CASRRQASNTGELFF; cdr3_nt: TGTGCCAGCAGGAGACAGGCCTCGAACACCGGGGAGCTGTTTTTT
j_call: TRBJ1-1; v_call: TRBV19; cdr3_length: 12; clone_size: NA; d_call: NA; cdr3_aa: CASSVGQFKAFF; cdr3_nt: TGTGCCAGTAGTGTCGGACAGTTTAAAGCTTTCTTT
j_call: TRBJ2-7; v_call: TRBV6-1; cdr3_length: 13; clone_size: NA; d_call: NA; cdr3_aa: CASSPGILYEQYF; cdr3_nt: TGTGCCAGCAGTCCAGGGATCCTCTACGAGCAGTACTTC
j_call: TRBJ2-2; v_call: TRBV30; cdr3_length: 15; clone_size: few; d_call: TRBD1; cdr3_aa: CAWSVGDRESGELFF; cdr3_nt: TGTGCCTGGAGTGTAGGGGACAGGGAATCCGGGGAGCTGTTTTTT
j_call: TRBJ1-1; v_call: TRBV30; cdr3_length: 15; clone_size: NA; d_call: TRBD1; cdr3_aa: CAWSDRQGRVTEAFF; cdr3_nt: TGTGCCTGGAGTGATCGACAGGGCAGGGTCACTGAAGCTTTCTTT
j_call: TRBJ2-1; v_call: TRBV7-7; cdr3_length: 18; clone_size: NA; d_call: TRBD2; cdr3_aa: CASREPGLAGEAYNEQFF; cdr3_nt: TGTGCCAGCAGGGAGCCGGGACTAGCGGGGGAAGCCTACAATGAGCAGTTCTTC
j_call: TRBJ1-2; v_call: TRBV30; cdr3_length: 15; clone_size: few; d_call: NA; cdr3_aa: CAWAYLQGGNYGYTF; cdr3_nt: TGTGCCTGGGCCTACTTACAGGGTGGTAACTATGGCTACACCTTC
j_call: TRBJ2-3; v_call: TRBV9; cdr3_length: 15; clone_size: NA; d_call: NA; cdr3_aa: CASSVGTPGTDTQYF; cdr3_nt: TGTGCCAGCAGCGTCGGGACCCCAGGCACAGATACGCAGTATTTT
j_call: TRBJ2-7; v_call: TRBV6-5; cdr3_length: 14; clone_size: NA; d_call: TRBD1; cdr3_aa: CASSYRQGAWEQYF; cdr3_nt: TGTGCCAGCAGTTACAGGCAGGGGGCGTGGGAGCAGTACTTC
j_call: TRBJ2-7; v_call: TRBV19; cdr3_length: 15; clone_size: NA; d_call: TRBD1; cdr3_aa: CASSIGTGGSYEQYF; cdr3_nt: TGTGCCAGTAGTATAGGGACAGGGGGCTCCTACGAGCAGTACTTC
j_call: TRBJ2-3; v_call: TRBV5-4; cdr3_length: 14; clone_size: NA; d_call: NA; cdr3_aa: CASSSPGYTDTQYF; cdr3_nt: TGTGCCAGCAGCTCACCGGGGTACACAGATACGCAGTATTTT
j_call: TRBJ2-5; v_call: TRBV27; cdr3_length: 14; clone_size: NA; d_call: NA; cdr3_aa: CASSLDRKKETQYF; cdr3_nt: TGTGCCAGCAGTTTAGACAGGAAGAAAGAGACCCAGTACTTC
j_call: TRBJ1-1; v_call: TRBV7-9; cdr3_length: 13; clone_size: few; d_call: TRBD1; cdr3_aa: CASSFGRGTEAFF; cdr3_nt: TGTGCCAGCAGCTTTGGCAGGGGGACTGAAGCTTTCTTT